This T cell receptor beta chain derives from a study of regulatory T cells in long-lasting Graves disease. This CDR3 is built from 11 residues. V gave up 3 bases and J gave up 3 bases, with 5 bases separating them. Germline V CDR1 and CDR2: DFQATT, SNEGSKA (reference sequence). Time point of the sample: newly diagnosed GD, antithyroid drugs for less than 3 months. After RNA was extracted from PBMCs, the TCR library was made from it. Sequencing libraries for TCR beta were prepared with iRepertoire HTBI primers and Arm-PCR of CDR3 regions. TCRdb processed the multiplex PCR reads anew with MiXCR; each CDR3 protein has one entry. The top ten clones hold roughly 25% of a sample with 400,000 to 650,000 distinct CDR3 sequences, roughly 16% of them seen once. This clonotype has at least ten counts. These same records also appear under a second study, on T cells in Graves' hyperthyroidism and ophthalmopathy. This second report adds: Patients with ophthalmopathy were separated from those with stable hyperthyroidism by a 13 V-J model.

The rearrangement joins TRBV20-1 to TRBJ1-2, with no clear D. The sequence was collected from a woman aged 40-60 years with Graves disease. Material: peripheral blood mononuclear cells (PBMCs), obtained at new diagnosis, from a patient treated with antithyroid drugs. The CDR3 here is CSASMDYGYTF. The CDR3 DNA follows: TGCAGTGCTAGTATGGACTATGGCTACACCTTC.